The 26 T cell receptor beta chains below come from one sample, sequenced in a study of chemoradiotherapy in HPV16-positive cancers. The protocol was immunoSEQ multiplex PCR, while the TCRdb copy is restricted to in-frame clones and leaves out a portion. The data contain 12,000 or so clones, around 80% of them singletons. The sample was collected from a patient who underwent chemoradiotherapy. The source is a human donor with HPV-associated anogenital cancer.

This chain uses TRBV4-1 with TRBJ2-5; D uncertain. The germline V gene has CDR1 MGHRA and CDR2 YSYEKL. CDR3 size: 14 residues. V dropped 1 base and J dropped 7 bases, with 13 bases sitting between them. The CDR3 protein is CASSQVMSAGTQYF. CDR3 sequence (DNA): TGCGCCAGCAGCCAAGTAATGTCCGCTGGGACCCAGTACTTC.

With respect to this clone: The junction departs from the called germline gene at one end, perhaps through a read error. V and J are TRBV11-2 and TRBJ1-1, with 7 positions matching TRBD1. CDR3 length: 14 residues. Germline assignment: CDR1 SGHAT and CDR2 FQNNGV. CDR3 sequence: CASSLEQGGTEAFF. In DNA, the CDR3 is TGTGCCAGCAGCCTAGAGCAGGGGGGCACTGAAGCTTTCTTT.

V usage is TRBV28 and J usage is TRBJ1-4; tentative D call: TRBD1 (6 bases). CDR3 length: 16 amino acids. Germline V gene sequence: CDR1 MDHEN, CDR2 SYDVKM. Between the trimmed V and J ends, which lost 4 bases and 4 bases, there was a span of 16 bases. CDR3 residues: CASSSVWTANNEKLFF. CDR3 nucleotides: TGTGCCAGCAGTTCAGTCTGGACAGCCAATAATGAAAAACTGTTTTTT.

The chain joins TRBV6-5 to TRBJ1-5; D unresolved. The CDR3 is 13 amino acids. The V end lost 6 bases, the J end lost 5 bases, and 11 bases lay between the germline ends. Germline V gene sequence: CDR1 MNHEY, CDR2 SVGAGI. Here the CDR3 reads CASSLSSYQPQHF. CDR3 bases: TGTGCCAGCAGCCTAAGCTCCTATCAGCCCCAGCATTTT.

The rearrangement joins TRBV4-3 to TRBJ1-2, with unresolved D. V lost 1 base, J lost 1 base, and 13 bases lay in between. CDR1 is LGHNA, CDR2 YSLEER, per germline. This CDR3 has 16 residues. CDR3: CASSQGHGNLNYGYTF. For the CDR3, the DNA is TGCGCCAGCAGCCAAGGGCACGGTAACCTTAACTATGGCTACACCTTC.

V and J are TRBV27 and TRBJ1-1; D unclear. V was cut by 5 bases and J by 0 bases, with 10 bases left in between. This CDR3 has 14 residues. CDR1 MNHEY and CDR2 SMNVEV come from the germline V gene (reference sequence). The CDR3 DNA sequence: TGTGCCAGCAGTGGACGGAGGATGAACACTGAAGCTTTCTTT. Amino acid sequence: CASSGRRMNTEAFF.

This clone was seen a single time. The V call is TRBV6-5, the J call TRBJ2-1; 8 bases are a match to TRBD2. CDR1 is MNHEY and CDR2 is SVGAGI in the germline V gene. The trim removed 2 bases at V and 9 bases at J, leaving 0 bases unmatched. The CDR3 is 12 residues long. The DNA for the CDR3 is TGTGCCAGCAGTTACCGGGGGGGTGAGCAGTTCTTC. This sequence encodes CASSYRGGEQFF.

The chain employs TRBV14 and TRBJ1-1; unclear D gene. The germline V gene has CDR1 SGHDN and CDR2 FVKESK. The germline V and J ends were trimmed by 5 bases and 0 bases, with 10 bases remaining between them. The CDR3 runs 14 residues. The CDR3: CASSRARMNTEAFF. The CDR3 bases are TGTGCCAGCAGCAGGGCACGCATGAACACTGAAGCTTTCTTT. The variable domain in full, with the rest retrieved from reference TRBV14 and TRBJ1-1, is EAGVTQFPSHSVIEKGQTVTLRCDPISGHDNLYWYRRVMGKEIKFLLHFVKESKQDESGMPNNRFLAERTGGTYSTLKVQPAELEDSGVYFCASSRARMNTEAFFGQGTRLTVV.

The rearrangement uses TRBV7-9 and TRBJ1-4; D ambiguous. The length of the CDR3 is 16 residues. Per the germline V gene, CDR1 is SEHNR and CDR2 is FQNEAQ (reference sequence). Trimming removed 5 bases at V and 8 bases at J, with 21 bases between. In DNA form, the CDR3 reads TGTGCCAGCAGCCACAAGATGAGCGGGCTTGGGGAAAAACTGTTTTTT. As protein: CASSHKMSGLGEKLFF.

In DNA form, the CDR3 reads TGTGCCAGTAGTATTACTAGCGGGGGGGCCTCCTACAATGAGCAGTTCTTC. Its translation is CASSITSGGASYNEQFF. The J gene is TRBJ2-1, the V gene TRBV19; 13 positions agree with TRBD2. This CDR3 is built from 17 residues. V lost 3 bases, J lost 0 bases, and 2 bases stayed unmatched. CDR1 is LNHDA and CDR2 is SQIVND in the germline V gene (reference sequence).

The V and J genes are TRBV7-2 and TRBJ2-5; D call uncertain. The CDR3 sequence is 14 residues long. Germline CDR1 is SGHTA and CDR2 is FQGNSA. With 1 base removed from V and 7 bases from J, the gap between germline ends came to 13 bases. The CDR3 here is CASSLGGSIGTQYF. CDR3 in DNA: TGTGCCAGCAGCTTAGGAGGTTCCATAGGGACCCAGTACTTC. The entire variable domain, with the rest obtained from reference TRBV7-2 and TRBJ2-5, is as follows: GAGVSQSPSNKVTEKGKDVELRCDPISGHTALYWYRQSLGQGLEFLIYFQGNSAPDKSGLPSDRFSAERTGGSVSTLTIQRTQQEDSAVYLCASSLGGSIGTQYFGPGTRLLVL.

The chain combines TRBV7-8 with TRBJ1-1, with D unresolved. The V end lost 1 base, the J end lost 8 bases, and 11 bases lay between the germline ends. This CDR3 is built from 13 residues. Germline CDR1 is SGHVS and CDR2 is FQNEAQ. CDR3 sequence: CASSLEGLLEAFF. For the CDR3, the DNA is TGTGCCAGCAGCTTAGAGGGTTTACTCGAAGCTTTCTTT.

The chain links TRBV11-2 to TRBJ1-4; D uncertain. CDR3 length: 14 amino acids. Germline CDR1 SGHAT, CDR2 FQNNGV. Trimming stripped 3 bases from V and 8 bases from J, with 13 bases between. CDR3 in amino acids: CASSFSGMREKLFF. CDR3 DNA: TGTGCCAGCAGCTTTTCGGGGATGAGGGAAAAACTGTTTTTT.

CDR3 residues: CASSILQGLAGQESYNEQFF. The DNA for the CDR3 is TGTGCCAGCAGCATACTTCAGGGACTAGCTGGCCAGGAGTCCTACAATGAGCAGTTCTTC. The genes are TRBV9 and TRBJ2-1; 9 nucleotides agree with TRBD2. The CDR3 runs 20 residues. Per the germline V gene, CDR1 is SGDLS and CDR2 is YYNGEE. The trim removed 4 bases at V and 1 base at J, leaving 18 bases unmatched.

The chain joins TRBV6-5 to TRBJ1-2, with a tentative D call TRBD1 (6 bases). CDR1 and CDR2 (germline): MNHEY, SVGAGI. The V and J ends lost 1 base and 2 bases respectively, with 11 bases between them. This CDR3 has 15 residues. This CDR3 reads CASSYLGHSNYGYTF. The CDR3 nucleotides are TGTGCCAGCAGTTACTTGGGACACTCCAACTATGGCTACACCTTC.

J is TRBJ2-2 and V is TRBV9; D remains ambiguous. The CDR3 totals 15 residues. Germline V CDR1 and CDR2: SGDLS, YYNGEE. Trimming pared 4 bases from V and 7 bases from J, leaving 17 bases between. CDR3 residues: CASSPLVETRGELFF. Written as DNA, the CDR3 is TGTGCCAGCAGCCCCCTCGTGGAGACCCGCGGGGAGCTGTTTTTT.

This chain joins TRBV10-3 and TRBJ1-2, with TRBD1 matching over 7 bases. In germline, CDR1 is ENHRY, CDR2 SYGVKD. The length of the CDR3 is 13 residues. V lost 0 bases, J lost 10 bases, and 5 bases stayed unmatched. The CDR3, as DNA: TGTGCCATCAGTGAGTCGACGCAGGGGGTCTACACCTTC. Translated, it gives CAISESTQGVYTF.

CDR3 region: CASGLQIGQGRDGYTF. The CDR3 bases are TGTGCTAGTGGTTTGCAAATAGGACAGGGAAGGGATGGCTACACCTTC. V usage is TRBV12-5 and J usage is TRBJ1-2, with 8 nucleotides matching TRBD1. This CDR3 is built from 16 residues. The V gene's germline CDR1 is LGHNT and CDR2 FRNRAP. The V and J ends lost 2 bases and 6 bases, in that order; junction bases with no gene match: 11.

The chain couples TRBV29-1 to TRBJ2-3, with D perhaps matching TRBD1 (6 bases). The V and J ends lost 1 base and 1 base respectively, with 6 bases between them. CDR1 and CDR2 from the germline V gene are SQVTM and ANQGSEA. The CDR3 has 13 amino acids. The CDR3 reads CSVEAGGTDTQYF. The CDR3 DNA is TGCAGCGTTGAAGCAGGGGGCACAGATACGCAGTATTTT.

The chain combines TRBV18 with TRBJ1-4; D is uncertain. Germline V lookup: CDR1 KGHSH, CDR2 LQKENI. V was pared by 2 bases and J by 6 bases, with 7 bases between. The CDR3 sequence is 13 residues long. The CDR3 is CASSPGLDEKLFF. In DNA, the CDR3 is TGTGCCAGCTCACCAGGACTGGATGAAAAACTGTTTTTT.

The V and J genes are TRBV11-3 and TRBJ2-1, with 15 bases fitting TRBD2. Germline V gives CDR1 SGHNT, CDR2 YENEEA. Unmatched junction bases numbered 8, after V lost 4 bases and J lost 10 bases. The CDR3 length is 16 residues. The CDR3 bases are TGTGCCAGCAGCTCCCCCCAAGGGACTAGCGGGGGGGAGCAGTTCTTC. It translates to CASSSPQGTSGGEQFF.

The chain is built from TRBV7-3 and TRBJ2-3, with TRBD2 matching over 10 bases. The CDR3 is 16 amino acids. V was clipped by 5 bases and J by 3 bases; unmatched bases: 8. Germline CDR1 SGHTA, CDR2 FQGTGA. The CDR3 DNA sequence: TGTGCCAGCAGCCCTAGCATAGCGGGGGGAACAGATACGCAGTATTTT. Translating gives CASSPSIAGGTDTQYF.

The CDR3: CASTGGLHTGELFF. The CDR3 bases are TGTGCCAGCACTGGGGGACTCCACACCGGGGAGCTGTTTTTT. The rearrangement joins TRBV7-2 to TRBJ2-2; a weak D match, TRBD2 (6 bases). Trimming took off 7 bases at V and 3 bases at J, with 12 bases between the two ends. CDR3 length equals 14 residues. The germline V gene encodes CDR1 SGHTA and CDR2 FQGNSA.

The rearrangement links TRBV27 to TRBJ1-2; D perhaps matches TRBD1 (6 bases). The CDR3 loop spans 13 amino acids. Trimming took 4 bases from V and 6 from J, leaving 12 bases between them. Germline V CDR1 and CDR2: MNHEY, SMNVEV (reference sequence). CDR3 in amino acids: CASSYRVGDGYTF. For the CDR3, the DNA is TGTGCCAGCAGTTACAGGGTAGGAGATGGCTACACCTTC.

There are a few counts of this clone. The genes are TRBV5-1 and TRBJ2-2; D tentatively fits TRBD1 or TRBD2 (6 bases each). V was pared by 4 bases and J by 7 bases, with 11 bases between. In germline, CDR1 is SGHRS, CDR2 YFSETQ. The CDR3 covers 13 residues. CDR3 amino acids: CASSPGAIGELFF. The CDR3 DNA follows: TGCGCCAGCAGCCCGGGGGCTATCGGGGAGCTGTTTTTT.

This clone was counted only a few times. At one end the junction does not follow the germline gene, possibly because of a read error. The chain uses TRBV9 and TRBJ1-2; D perhaps matches TRBD1 (5 bases). The CDR3 covers 13 residues. Germline V gene sequence: CDR1 SGDLS, CDR2 YYNGEE. This chain's CDR3 is CASSVELSGFEAF. In DNA, the CDR3 is TGTGCCAGCAGCGTAGAACTTTCAGGGTTTGAGGCCTTC.